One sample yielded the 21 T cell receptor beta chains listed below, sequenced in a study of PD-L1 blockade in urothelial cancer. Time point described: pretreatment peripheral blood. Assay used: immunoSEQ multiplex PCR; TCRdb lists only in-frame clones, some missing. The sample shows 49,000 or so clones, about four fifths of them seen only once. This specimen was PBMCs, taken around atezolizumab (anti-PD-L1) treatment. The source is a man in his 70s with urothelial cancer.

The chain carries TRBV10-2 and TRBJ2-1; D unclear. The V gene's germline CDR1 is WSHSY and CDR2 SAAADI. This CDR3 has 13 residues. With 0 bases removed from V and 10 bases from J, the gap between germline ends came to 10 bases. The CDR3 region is CASSESLFGEQFF. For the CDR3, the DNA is TGCGCCAGCAGTGAGTCTCTCTTCGGGGAGCAGTTCTTC.

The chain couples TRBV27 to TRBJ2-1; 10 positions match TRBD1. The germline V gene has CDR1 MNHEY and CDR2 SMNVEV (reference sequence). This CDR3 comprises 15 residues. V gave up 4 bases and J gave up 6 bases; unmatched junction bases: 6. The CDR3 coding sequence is TGTGCCAGCAGTTCAGGGACAGGGGCATTCAATGAGCAGTTCTTC. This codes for CASSSGTGAFNEQFF.

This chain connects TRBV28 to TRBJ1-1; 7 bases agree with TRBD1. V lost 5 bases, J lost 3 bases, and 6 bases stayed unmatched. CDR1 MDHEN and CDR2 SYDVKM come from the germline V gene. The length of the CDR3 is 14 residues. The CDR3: CASSLRDRDTEAFF. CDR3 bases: TGTGCCAGCAGTCTCCGGGACAGAGACACTGAAGCTTTCTTT.

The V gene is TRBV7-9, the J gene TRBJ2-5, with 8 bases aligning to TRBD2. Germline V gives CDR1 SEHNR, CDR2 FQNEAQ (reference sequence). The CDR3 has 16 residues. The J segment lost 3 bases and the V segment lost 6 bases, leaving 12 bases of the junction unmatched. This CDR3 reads CASSRVLVGGEETQYF. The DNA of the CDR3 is TGTGCCAGCAGTAGAGTTCTGGTCGGGGGGGAAGAGACCCAGTACTTC.

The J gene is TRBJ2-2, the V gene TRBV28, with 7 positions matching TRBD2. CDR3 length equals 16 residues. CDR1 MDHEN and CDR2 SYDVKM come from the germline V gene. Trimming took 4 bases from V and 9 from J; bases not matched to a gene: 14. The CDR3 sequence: CASSSPFGSGIRELFF. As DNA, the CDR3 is TGTGCCAGCAGTTCCCCATTCGGGAGCGGGATAAGGGAGCTGTTTTTT.

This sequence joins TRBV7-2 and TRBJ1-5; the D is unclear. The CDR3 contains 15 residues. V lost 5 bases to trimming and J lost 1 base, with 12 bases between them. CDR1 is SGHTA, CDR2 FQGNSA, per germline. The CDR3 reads CASSPMPRSNQPQHF. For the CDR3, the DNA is TGTGCCAGCAGCCCTATGCCGAGGAGCAATCAGCCCCAGCATTTT.

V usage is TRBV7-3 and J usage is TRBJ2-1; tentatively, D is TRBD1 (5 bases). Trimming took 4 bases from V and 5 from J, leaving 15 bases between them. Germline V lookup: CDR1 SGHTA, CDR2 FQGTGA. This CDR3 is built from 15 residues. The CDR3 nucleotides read TGTGCCAGCAGCTACGGCAGGGCGTCCAACAATGAGCAGTTCTTC. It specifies CASSYGRASNNEQFF. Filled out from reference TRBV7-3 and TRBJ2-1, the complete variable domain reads GAGVSQTPSNKVTEKGKYVELRCDPISGHTALYWYRQSLGQGPEFLIYFQGTGAADDSGLPNDRFFAVRPEGSVSTLKIQRTERGDSAVYLCASSYGRASNNEQFFGPGTRLTVL.

CDR3 sequence reads: CASSPGGEAFF. Written as DNA, the CDR3 is TGTGCCAGCAGCCCAGGGGGGGAAGCTTTCTTT. The gene calls are TRBV2 and TRBJ1-1; 7 bases align to TRBD1. CDR3 length equals 11 residues. Looked up from germline, CDR1 is SNHLY and CDR2 is FYNNEI. The V and J ends lost 6 bases and 8 bases, in that order; junction bases with no gene match: 3.

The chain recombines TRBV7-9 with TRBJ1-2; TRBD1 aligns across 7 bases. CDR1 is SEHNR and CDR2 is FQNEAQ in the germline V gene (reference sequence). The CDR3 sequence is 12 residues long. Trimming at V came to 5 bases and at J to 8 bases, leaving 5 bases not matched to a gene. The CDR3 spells CASSRDSRGYTF. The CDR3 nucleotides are TGTGCCAGCAGCAGGGACAGTAGGGGCTACACCTTC.

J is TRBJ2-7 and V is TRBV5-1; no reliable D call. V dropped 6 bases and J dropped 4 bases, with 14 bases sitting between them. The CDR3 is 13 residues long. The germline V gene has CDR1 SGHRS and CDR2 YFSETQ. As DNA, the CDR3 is TGCGCCAGCACCTCCGTCTCCGGGTACGAGCAGTACTTC. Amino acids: CASTSVSGYEQYF.

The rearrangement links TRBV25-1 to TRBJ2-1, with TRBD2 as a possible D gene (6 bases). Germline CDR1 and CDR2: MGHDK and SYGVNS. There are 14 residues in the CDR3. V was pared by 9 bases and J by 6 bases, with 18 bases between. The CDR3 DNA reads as TGTGCCAGTAGGCCCGGCGGGATGTCCAATGAGCAGTTCTTC. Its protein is CASRPGGMSNEQFF.

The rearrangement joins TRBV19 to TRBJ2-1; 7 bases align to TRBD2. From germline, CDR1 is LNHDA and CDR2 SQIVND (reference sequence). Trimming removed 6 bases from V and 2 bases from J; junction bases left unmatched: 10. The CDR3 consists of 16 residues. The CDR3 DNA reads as TGTGCCAGTAGACCCTCCAGCGGGAACCCCTACAATGAGCAGTTCTTC. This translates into CASRPSSGNPYNEQFF.

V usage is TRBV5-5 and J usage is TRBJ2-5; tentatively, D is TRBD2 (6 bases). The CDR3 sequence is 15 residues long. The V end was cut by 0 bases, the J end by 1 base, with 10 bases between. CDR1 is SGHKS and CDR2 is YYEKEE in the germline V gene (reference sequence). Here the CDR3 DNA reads TGTGCCAGCAGCTTGGACGGGAGTCCCCAAGAGACCCAGTACTTC. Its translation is CASSLDGSPQETQYF.

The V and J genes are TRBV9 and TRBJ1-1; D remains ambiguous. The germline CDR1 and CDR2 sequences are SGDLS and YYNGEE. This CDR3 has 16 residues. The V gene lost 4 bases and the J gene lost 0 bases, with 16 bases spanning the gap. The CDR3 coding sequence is TGTGCCAGCAGCCCCCATTCCGGGAAACTGAACACTGAAGCTTTCTTT. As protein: CASSPHSGKLNTEAFF.

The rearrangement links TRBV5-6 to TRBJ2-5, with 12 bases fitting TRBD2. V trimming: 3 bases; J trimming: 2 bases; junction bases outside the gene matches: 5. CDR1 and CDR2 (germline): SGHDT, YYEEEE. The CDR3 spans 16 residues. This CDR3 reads CASSSSLAGGQETQYF. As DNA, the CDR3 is TGTGCCAGCAGCTCGTCTCTAGCGGGAGGGCAAGAGACCCAGTACTTC.

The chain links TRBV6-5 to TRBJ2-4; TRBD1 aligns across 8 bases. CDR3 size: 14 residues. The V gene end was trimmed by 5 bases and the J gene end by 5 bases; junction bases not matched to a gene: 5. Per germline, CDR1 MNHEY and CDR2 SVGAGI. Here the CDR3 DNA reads TGTGCCAGCAGTGACGGACAGGGCGAAAACATTCAGTACTTC. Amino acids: CASSDGQGENIQYF.

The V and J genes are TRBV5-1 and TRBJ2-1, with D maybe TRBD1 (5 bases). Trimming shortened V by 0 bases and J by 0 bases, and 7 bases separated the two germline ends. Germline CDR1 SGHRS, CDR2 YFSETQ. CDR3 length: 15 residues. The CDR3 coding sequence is TGCGCCAGCAGCTTGGGGGGCACCTCCTACAATGAGCAGTTCTTC. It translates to CASSLGGTSYNEQFF.

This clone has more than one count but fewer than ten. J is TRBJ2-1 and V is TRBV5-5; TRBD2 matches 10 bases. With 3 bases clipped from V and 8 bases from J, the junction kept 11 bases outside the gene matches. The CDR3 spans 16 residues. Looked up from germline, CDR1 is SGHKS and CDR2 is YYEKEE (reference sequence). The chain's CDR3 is CASSSGAGGFLYEQFF. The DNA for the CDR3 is TGTGCCAGCAGCTCCGGAGCGGGAGGGTTTTTGTATGAGCAGTTCTTC.

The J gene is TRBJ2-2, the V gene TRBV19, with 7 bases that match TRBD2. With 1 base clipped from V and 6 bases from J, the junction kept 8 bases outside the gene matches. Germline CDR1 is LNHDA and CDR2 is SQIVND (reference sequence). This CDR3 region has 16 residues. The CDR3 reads CASSIGGVAGSGELFF. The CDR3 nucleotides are TGTGCCAGTAGTATAGGCGGGGTAGCGGGTTCCGGGGAGCTGTTTTTT.

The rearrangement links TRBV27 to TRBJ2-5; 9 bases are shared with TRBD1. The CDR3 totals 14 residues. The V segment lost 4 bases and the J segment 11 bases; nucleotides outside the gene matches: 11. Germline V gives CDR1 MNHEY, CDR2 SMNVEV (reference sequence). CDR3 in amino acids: CASSSTGQGREQYF. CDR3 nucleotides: TGTGCCAGCAGTTCTACAGGACAGGGGCGGGAGCAGTACTTC.

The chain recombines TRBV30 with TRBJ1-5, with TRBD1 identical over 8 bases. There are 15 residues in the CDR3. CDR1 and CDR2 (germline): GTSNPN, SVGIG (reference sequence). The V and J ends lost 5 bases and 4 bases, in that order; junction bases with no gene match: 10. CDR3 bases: TGTGCCTGGGGGAAACAGGGGGTCCTAAATCAGCCCCAGCATTTT. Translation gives CAWGKQGVLNQPQHF.